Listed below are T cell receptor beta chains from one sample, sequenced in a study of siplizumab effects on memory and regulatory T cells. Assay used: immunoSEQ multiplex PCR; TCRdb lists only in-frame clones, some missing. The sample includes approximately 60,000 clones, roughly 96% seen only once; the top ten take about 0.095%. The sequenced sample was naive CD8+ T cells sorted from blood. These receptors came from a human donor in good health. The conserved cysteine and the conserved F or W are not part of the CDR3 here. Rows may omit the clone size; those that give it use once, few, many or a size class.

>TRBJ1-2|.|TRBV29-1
SVEETEYYGYT
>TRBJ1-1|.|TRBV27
ASSLFGGDTEAF
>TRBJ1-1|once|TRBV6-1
ASSGPGQGTEAF
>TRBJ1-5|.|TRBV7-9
ASSLDSNNQPQH
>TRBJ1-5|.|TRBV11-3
ASSLGGRERQPQH
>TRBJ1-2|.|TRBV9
ASSATSGTTSKARMGYT
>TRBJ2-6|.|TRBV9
ASSSHQAQGAGANVLT
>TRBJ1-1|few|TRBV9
ASSGQNEAF
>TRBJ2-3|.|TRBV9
ASSVEAGVTDTQY
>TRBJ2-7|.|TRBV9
ASSVEGTSDYEQY
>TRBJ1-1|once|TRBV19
ASSIPGAGTEAF
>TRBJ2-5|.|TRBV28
ASSLDGVTRETQY
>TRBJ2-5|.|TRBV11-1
ASSYPGTSDGETQY
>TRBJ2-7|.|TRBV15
ATSRDSGEQY
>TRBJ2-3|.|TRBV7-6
ASSLVGGTDTQY
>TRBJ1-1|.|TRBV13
ASSSGGGTEAF
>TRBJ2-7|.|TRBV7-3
ASSPGVGYEQY
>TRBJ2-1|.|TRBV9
ASSVGSSGYNEQF
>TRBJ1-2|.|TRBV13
ASSLGLAGGAWGYT
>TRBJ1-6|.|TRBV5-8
ASHLDESSSYNSPLH
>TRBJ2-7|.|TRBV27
ASRLTGTASYEQY
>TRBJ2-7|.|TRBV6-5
ASSYYPGGMYEQY
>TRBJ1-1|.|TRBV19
ASSILTPNTEAF
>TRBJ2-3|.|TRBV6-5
ASTTSGGYTDTQY
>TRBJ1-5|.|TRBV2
ASSEDFSNQPQH
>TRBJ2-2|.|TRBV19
ASSIYDTGELF
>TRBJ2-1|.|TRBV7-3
ASSLTGGNEQF
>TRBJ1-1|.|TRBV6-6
ASNLPGGEAF
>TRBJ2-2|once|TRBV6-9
ASTWRTGELF
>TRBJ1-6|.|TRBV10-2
ASSELLSSYNSPLH
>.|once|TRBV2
ASLETYEQY
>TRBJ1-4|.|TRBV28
ASSFEGPPTNEKLF
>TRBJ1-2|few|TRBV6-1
ASIPGDRTGYT
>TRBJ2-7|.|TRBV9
ASSAGQGEGTYEQY
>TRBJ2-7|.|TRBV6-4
ASSEMASGGVYEQY
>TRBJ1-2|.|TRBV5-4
ASSAGTGFYGYT
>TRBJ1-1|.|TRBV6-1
ASSVAVLAEAF
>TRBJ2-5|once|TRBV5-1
ASSDGQGVTQY
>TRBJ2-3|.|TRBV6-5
ASSLTSGGTDTQY
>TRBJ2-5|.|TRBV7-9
ASSPAPGRTSLEQETQY
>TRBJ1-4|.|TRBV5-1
ASSLGGTNEKLF
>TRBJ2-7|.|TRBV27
ASAPRGGDSYEQY